Each of the 15 T cell receptor beta chains below was sequenced from the same sample in a study of CD8 T cells in Susac syndrome (dated by TCRdb to the late 2010s). Receptor libraries were prepared by the immunoSEQ multiplex PCR assay. RNA was extracted with the RNeasy kit and roughly 0.45 to 1 ug was reverse transcribed using random hexamers. Through fastp at Q25 and MiXCR, TCRdb rebuilt clones from the public reads, retaining in-frame beta chains. Every CDR3 protein is listed once, alongside the most common genes and DNA of its rows. Counted in this sample were fewer than 200,000 distinct CDR3 sequences; 85% to 95% of them appeared once. The ten top clones hold around 0.1% of the sample. The sample was CD4+ T cells from PBMCs. The receptors come from a human donor in good health.

The chain carries TRBV12-3 or TRBV12-4 and TRBJ1-3; no clear D. CDR3 size: 13 residues. V was pared by 5 bases and J by 2 bases, with 7 bases between. This chain's CDR3 is CASSRTAGNTIYF. The CDR3 nucleotides are TGTGCCAGCAGTCGGACGGCTGGAAACACCATATATTTT.

This chain links TRBV11-2 with TRBJ2-3; 9 bases are shared with TRBD2. Losses at the gene ends were 5 bases for V and 7 bases for J; bases not matched to a gene: 13. The length of the CDR3 is 16 residues. The germline CDR1 and CDR2 sequences are SGHAT and FQNNGV. CDR3 region: CASSALSWRGGHTQYF. CDR3 coding DNA: TGTGCCAGCAGCGCCCTTTCGTGGCGGGGGGGCCATACGCAGTATTTT.

This chain uses TRBV9 with TRBJ2-7; 12 positions match TRBD1. Germline V lookup: CDR1 SGDLS, CDR2 YYNGEE. J was trimmed by 5 bases and V by 2 bases; bases with no gene match: 2. CDR3 length: 14 amino acids. The CDR3, as DNA: TGTGCCAGCAGCGTGGGGACAGGGGGCGACGAGCAGTACTTC. It is translated as CASSVGTGGDEQYF.

V is TRBV29-1 and J is TRBJ2-1; D is ambiguous. Germline CDR1 SQVTM, CDR2 ANQGSEA. The V end was cut by 4 bases, the J end by 9 bases, with 7 bases between. The CDR3 contains 10 residues. The CDR3 region has the DNA TGCAGCGTTGGTGGCACTGAGCAGTTCTTC. It codes for CSVGGTEQFF.

The chain recombines TRBV2 with TRBJ2-7; D may match TRBD1 or TRBD2 (5 bases each). There are 13 residues in the CDR3. Germline V lookup: CDR1 SNHLY, CDR2 FYNNEI. V was trimmed by 2 bases and J by 2 bases, leaving 7 bases between them. This CDR3 is CASSERGPYEQYF. The CDR3 nucleotides are TGTGCCAGCAGTGAACGGGGACCCTACGAGCAGTACTTC. Full variable domain (missing parts from reference TRBV2 and TRBJ2-7): EPEVTQTPSHQVTQMGQEVILRCVPISNHLYFYWYRQILGQKVEFLVSFYNNEISEKSEIFDDQFSVERPDGSNFTLKIRSTKLEDSAMYFCASSERGPYEQYFGPGTRLTVT.

This chain connects TRBV20-1 to TRBJ2-5, with 8 bases lining up with TRBD2. Germline CDR1 is DFQATT and CDR2 is SNEGSKA (reference sequence). The junction had 2 bases not matched to a gene; V was cut back by 3 bases and J by 5 bases. The CDR3 runs 12 residues. The CDR3 sequence: CSARRTSETQYF. In DNA, the CDR3 is TGCAGTGCTAGGCGGACTAGCGAGACCCAGTACTTC.

The rearrangement links TRBV7-9 to TRBJ1-1; D unresolved. Germline V gene lookup returns CDR1 SEHNR and CDR2 FQNEAQ (reference sequence). This CDR3 region has 11 residues. The ends were cut back, 7 bases at V and 5 bases at J, with 8 bases in the middle. CDR3 DNA sequence: TGTGCCAGCACCCTTTGGACTGAAGCTTTCTTT. This codes for CASTLWTEAFF.

J is TRBJ2-1 and V is TRBV7-8, with D possibly matching TRBD1 (6 bases). Trimming left V 8 bases short and J 15 bases short, with 20 bases between. The CDR3 is 12 residues long. Germline CDR1 reads SGHVS; CDR2 reads FQNEAQ. The CDR3 coding sequence is TGTGCCAGCTCGAGAGCAGGGGATTTACCGTTCTTC. As protein: CASSRAGDLPFF. Filled out from reference TRBV7-8 and TRBJ2-1, the complete variable domain reads GAGVSQSPRYKVAKRGQDVALRCDPISGHVSLFWYQQALGQGPEFLTYFQNEAQLDKSGLPSDRFFAERPEGSVSTLKIQRTQQEDSAVYLCASSRAGDLPFFGPGTRLTVL.

The V call is TRBV12-3 or TRBV12-4, the J call TRBJ1-2; TRBD1 might be the D (5 bases). V lost 6 bases and J lost 8, with 19 bases in between. The CDR3 runs to 14 residues. CDR3 in DNA: TGTGCCAGCAGCCTCAACCGGCGGGGGGAAGGCTACACCTTC. Translation: CASSLNRRGEGYTF.

This clonotype was found once. This chain links TRBV5-1 with TRBJ1-1; 9 nucleotides agree with TRBD1. V lost 4 bases, J lost 6 bases, and 7 bases stayed unmatched. The CDR3 runs to 14 residues. Germline CDR1 SGHRS, CDR2 YFSETQ. CDR3 bases: TGCGCCAGCAGCCCGGGACAGGGAGTCTCTGAAGCTTTCTTT. Encoded protein: CASSPGQGVSEAFF.

The rearrangement joins TRBV5-6 to TRBJ1-1; D call uncertain. CDR1 and CDR2 (germline): SGHDT, YYEEEE. V lost 0 bases and J lost 0, with 9 bases in between. The CDR3 is made up of 15 amino acids. The CDR3, as DNA: TGTGCCAGCAGCTTGGTGGGCCGGATGAACACTGAAGCTTTCTTT. Amino acid sequence: CASSLVGRMNTEAFF.

The genes are TRBV18 and TRBJ1-1, with 8 bases that match TRBD1. The germline V gene encodes CDR1 KGHSH and CDR2 LQKENI. The CDR3 is 15 residues long. J was trimmed by 4 bases and V by 3 bases; bases with no gene match: 7. CDR3 DNA sequence: TGTGCCAGCTCACCGTCGGACAGGGAGAGCACTGAAGCTTTCTTT. Translated, it gives CASSPSDRESTEAFF.

The chain joins TRBV28 to TRBJ2-7; possibly TRBD1 or TRBD2 for D (5 bases each). The CDR3 sequence is 16 residues long. Trimming cost V 1 base and J 7 bases, with 20 bases left between them. Germline V CDR1 and CDR2: MDHEN, SYDVKM. DNA for the CDR3: TGTGCCAGCAGTTTATCGGTCGGGACGCAAGTGTTTGAGCAGTACTTC. This codes for CASSLSVGTQVFEQYF.

V gene TRBV9 combines with J gene TRBJ2-2; D possibly corresponds to TRBD1 (5 bases). V was pared by 4 bases and J by 5 bases, with 15 bases between. Germline V gene sequence: CDR1 SGDLS, CDR2 YYNGEE. The CDR3 has 15 amino acids. The CDR3 region is CASSPVQGGTGELFF. The CDR3 DNA follows: TGTGCCAGCAGCCCGGTCCAGGGTGGTACCGGGGAGCTGTTTTTT.

The V gene is TRBV19, the J gene TRBJ2-2; perhaps TRBD1 as D (6 bases). The V gene lost 5 bases and the J gene lost 4 bases, with 17 bases spanning the gap. Germline V CDR1 and CDR2: LNHDA, SQIVND (reference sequence). This CDR3 is 16 amino acids long. CDR3 in DNA: TGTGCCAGTAGTGTAAACAGGGATCGGAGCACCGGGGAGCTGTTTTTT. Translation: CASSVNRDRSTGELFF.